This section outlines one T cell receptor (beta chain) sequence together with its context. A single count supports this clone. Its antigen is unknown. Base qualities are missing; no much larger clone stands one base away. Healthy HIV-negative adults with no recently reported acute infections or vaccinations were included as donors. Every donor was a Caucasian adult residing in Nashville, Tennessee, USA. In the unsorted samples, 90 million to 100 million PBMCs were counted, and genomic DNA was extracted using the QIAamp DNA Blood Mini kit. Blood was collected by leukapheresis, and PBMCs were isolated by Ficoll-Histopaque density gradient centrifugation and then cryopreserved in liquid nitrogen vapor phase. Using the deep immunoSEQ assay, multiplex PCR amplified TCR CDR3 regions from genomic DNA. For each cell subset, the extracted genomic DNA was distributed evenly across all wells of several immunoSEQ 96-well plates, and each plate served as one replicate. Each replicate PCR for unsorted PBMC received roughly 0.3 ug genomic DNA, equal to approximately 29,000 T cell genomes. Ten immunoSEQ deep assay plates were used to sequence the unsorted PBMC genomic DNA. Purified libraries were quantified with a Qubit 3.0 fluorometer, sized on a Bioanalyzer 2100, and re-quantified with the KAPA Library Quantification kit. A separate single-read 150-cycle Illumina NextSeq 550 flow cell was used to sequence each immunoSEQ 96-well plate. From the authors' description of their analysis: Because only junctional sequences without quality scores were contained in the immunoSEQ output, filtering matching that applied to full-length reads could not be performed. To assign V/J genes and CDR3, sequences were annotated using PyIR, a Python wrapper for IgBLAST v1.9, with IMGT germline references. Reads with weak V/J assignments (E-value above 1e-6), missing CDR3, stop codons, out-of-frame junctions, or ambiguous translated residues were removed. V3J clonotypes were defined as sequences sharing the same inferred V gene, J gene, and CDR3 amino acid sequence. Percentage overlap between repertoires was calculated by dividing the number of shared unique clonotypes by the size of the smaller repertoire. RTK rarefaction, the Chao1 estimator, and Recon v2.1 estimates of unobserved clonotypes were used to assess repertoire richness. TCRdb took this table from immuneACCESS and kept in-frame rearrangements with V and J called. Such tables lack part of the clones; where checked against another copy, unresolved V genes explain under half of the gap, and the rest is unexplained. The DNA gave D and trimming, while V, J and clone size come from that table. A total of 450,000 or so clones appear in this sample, approximately 80% of them only once. The ten largest clones add up to 12% of the sample.

This record belongs to a study of shared clonotypes between healthy human individuals (TCRdb year 2020). About the study as a whole: A few men and two women, aged 18 to 49 years, made up the cohort. The study deeply sequenced blood TCR repertoires of five healthy adults to estimate repertoire size and the extent of clonotype sharing between individuals. To increase sequencing depth and limit assay-specific biases, different laboratories used diverse techniques to prepare libraries and sequence TCR repertoires. Between about 0.85 and 9.5 billion PBMCs per donor were obtained by leukapheresis. General study outcomes and caveats: Sampling was limited to blood, and TCR repertoires in tissue likely differ from TCR repertoires in blood. Because the study included a small number of donors, the genetic and exposure-history diversity represented was limited. Based on pairwise subsampling, the degree of clonotype sharing among donors was expected to be affected by sequencing depth.

Via the germline V gene, CDR1 is KGHSH and CDR2 LQKENI. Trimming takes 4 bases off V and 9 bases off J; junction bases not matched to a gene: 5. CDR3 length: 13 amino acids, cysteine to phenylalanine. Of all the DNA, just the CDR3 is kept, 39 bases in frame from base 1. The sequence was collected from a woman between 35 and 50 years old in good health. Some clones in this sample may be carry-over from other donors' samples. Sequencing was done on a sample of PBMCs. This receptor chain uses TRBV18 and TRBJ2-1; TRBD2 matches 8 bases in the middle. The CDR3 loop reads CASSQREYFEQFF. The nucleotides read TGTGCCAGCTCACAGCGGGAGTATTTTGAGCAGTTCTTC.